This TCR beta chain was observed in a study of blood T cell repertoires in COVID-19. Study at large: Samples taken during acute and convalescent COVID-19 were collected in the United States, Italy and Spain.

The CDR3 extends over 13 amino acids. CDR1 and CDR2 from the germline V gene are LGHDT and YNNKEL (reference sequence). V gave up 0 bases and J gave up 5 bases, with 7 bases separating them. Study processing details: Amplification from reference gene primers served as the basis for estimated nucleated cell counts. This table comes from immunoSEQ multiplex PCR, and its TCRdb copy is limited to in-frame clones, with some not included. For V, J and clone size, that table is used; D and trimming come from the DNA. Among about 98,000 clones listed, roughly 82% were seen once. This sequence originates from a man at least 80 years old with acute or convalescent COVID-19. Sample: peripheral blood. The chain has TRBV3-1 (or the pseudogene TRBV3-2) and TRBJ1-2; D remains unclear. CDR3 protein: CASSQDSIYGYTF. CDR3 coding DNA: TGTGCCAGCAGCCAAGATTCCATTTATGGCTACACCTTC.